This record covers a single TCR beta chain. This specimen belongs to a study of blood T cell repertoires in COVID-19. Study-level background: Sources were T cells, B-cell-depleted T cells, or PBMCs; the material itself was cDNA or gDNA.

As processed by the authors: Reference gene primer amplification in the assay estimated nucleated cell counts. Sequenced by immunoSEQ multiplex PCR; TCRdb stores in-frame clones only, minus some. That table supplies the V and J calls and clone size; D and trimming were determined from the DNA. The sample lists about 370,000 clones, approximately 88% occurring once. CDR3 size: 15 residues. The trim removed 5 bases at V and 5 bases at J, leaving 8 bases unmatched. Germline V gene sequence: CDR1 MDHEN, CDR2 SYDVKM. Sequenced: peripheral blood. This chain links TRBV28 with TRBJ2-5, with 10 bases lining up with TRBD1. The TCR comes from a woman in her twenties or thirties with COVID-19, enrolled during active disease. Here the CDR3 DNA reads TGTGCCAGCAGTGTGACAGGGGGCGGAGGTGAGACCCAGTACTTC. Translated: CASSVTGGGGETQYF.